One and the same sample provided the 21 T cell receptor beta chains below, sequenced in a study of T-cell memory formation after mild COVID-19. TCRdb called the 5' RACE reads again in MiXCR, with one record for every CDR3 protein. This table has about 200,000 distinct CDR3 sequences, 15% to 20% appearing once. Input material: PBMCs or a T cell subset sorted from them (not recorded which). The source is an adult woman who had mild COVID-19 (a few samples of this study predate the infection). Cell type and time point are not known.

This clonotype showed up just a few times. The chain combines TRBV12-3 or TRBV12-4 with TRBJ2-1; possibly TRBD2 for D (6 bases). V lost 5 bases to trimming and J lost 7 bases, with 21 bases between them. This CDR3 contains 16 residues. For the CDR3, the DNA is TGTGCCAGCAGTCGATTAATCGGGGGAGATAAAAATGAGCAGTTCTTC. Protein: CASSRLIGGDKNEQFF.

This clonotype was detected only a few times. The rearrangement links TRBV24-1 to TRBJ2-1, with 9 bases fitting TRBD2. In germline, CDR1 is KGHDR, CDR2 SFDVKD. CDR3 size: 16 residues. J lost 0 bases, V lost 4 bases, and 3 bases had no gene match. DNA of the CDR3: TGTGCCACCAGTGAGACTAGCGGTCGCTCCTACAATGAGCAGTTCTTC. Residues: CATSETSGRSYNEQFF.

The gene calls are TRBV6-5 and TRBJ1-1; D is uncertain. Germline V gives CDR1 MNHEY, CDR2 SVGAGI. CDR3 length equals 13 residues. Trimming pared 2 bases from V and 0 bases from J, leaving 4 bases between. The CDR3 DNA is TGTGCCAGCAGTTACGGGATGAACACTGAAGCTTTCTTT. Protein product: CASSYGMNTEAFF.

The CDR3 sequence is CASSFIGAGDEQFF. The DNA of the CDR3 is TGTGCCAGCAGCTTCATCGGGGCCGGGGATGAGCAGTTCTTC. This chain links TRBV7-9 with TRBJ2-1, with D possibly being TRBD1 or TRBD2 (5 bases each). From germline, CDR1 is SEHNR and CDR2 FQNEAQ (reference sequence). The CDR3 contains 14 residues. V was trimmed by 3 bases and J by 8 bases, leaving 14 bases between them.

This clonotype showed up just a few times. The chain has TRBV20-1 and TRBJ1-2, with D perhaps TRBD1 (5 bases). Germline V gene lookup returns CDR1 DFQATT and CDR2 SNEGSKA (reference sequence). The CDR3 runs to 14 residues. V shed 2 bases and J shed 8 bases, with 18 bases lying between them. The chain's CDR3 is CSARTHSGPRGYTF. The CDR3 DNA reads as TGCAGTGCTAGAACCCATTCAGGGCCCCGGGGCTACACCTTC.

V usage is TRBV10-3 and J usage is TRBJ2-5, with 7 bases matching TRBD2. Per the germline V gene, CDR1 is ENHRY and CDR2 is SYGVKD. Trimming at V came to 4 bases and at J to 2 bases, leaving 19 bases not matched to a gene. The CDR3 runs 19 residues. In nucleotides, the CDR3 is TGTGCCATCAGTGCGTTCCCCGGAGCGATGAGAGCGGGGCAAGAGACCCAGTACTTC. Its protein is CAISAFPGAMRAGQETQYF.

This clonotype was counted a few times. This rearrangement joins TRBV24-1 to TRBJ1-5; a possible D gene is TRBD1 (5 bases). The CDR3 length is 14 residues. Trimming removed 6 bases at V and 2 bases at J, with 10 bases between. Per germline, CDR1 KGHDR and CDR2 SFDVKD. The CDR3 DNA reads as TGTGCCACCAGTTTTGGGACCGGCAATCAGCCCCAGCATTTT. It translates to CATSFGTGNQPQHF.

This clonotype was observed at least ten times. The V gene is TRBV7-6, the J gene TRBJ2-1, with D unclear. Germline V gene lookup returns CDR1 SGHVS and CDR2 FNYEAQ. The CDR3 has 12 residues. Trimming left V 0 bases short and J 10 bases short, with 7 bases between. The CDR3 loop reads CASSLAPREQFF. The CDR3 DNA follows: TGTGCCAGCAGCTTAGCCCCTAGAGAGCAGTTCTTC. Combining the CDR3 with reference TRBV7-6 and TRBJ2-1 gives the whole variable domain GAGVSQSPRYKVTKRGQDVALRCDPISGHVSLYWYRQALGQGPEFLTYFNYEAQQDKSGLPNDRFSAERPEGSISTLTIQRTEQRDSAMYRCASSLAPREQFFGPGTRLTVL.

J is TRBJ1-5 and V is TRBV4-1; the D is unclear. V lost 1 base and J 7 bases, leaving 8 bases between the germline ends. CDR1 is MGHRA, CDR2 YSYEKL, per germline. The CDR3 runs to 13 residues. This chain's CDR3 is CASSQGTGQPQHF. DNA for the CDR3: TGCGCCAGCAGCCAAGGGACGGGCCAGCCCCAGCATTTT.

This sequence joins TRBV9 and TRBJ2-6; no clear D gene. The CDR3 totals 17 residues. Deletions cut 4 bases from V and 0 bases from J, with 14 bases between. CDR1 is SGDLS and CDR2 is YYNGEE in the germline V gene. CDR3 DNA sequence: TGTGCCAGCAGCTTCCTGGTCGGGCGCTCTGGGGCCAACGTCCTGACTTTC. Protein sequence: CASSFLVGRSGANVLTF.

This clonotype was detected only a few times. The rearrangement joins TRBV30 to TRBJ1-2; no reliable D call. The V gene lost 0 bases and the J gene lost 8 bases, with 10 bases spanning the gap. This CDR3 has 12 amino acids. Germline V gene sequence: CDR1 GTSNPN, CDR2 SVGIG (reference sequence). CDR3 in DNA: TGTGCCTGGAGTGTAAACAGAAGAGGCTACACCTTC. Protein: CAWSVNRRGYTF.

This clonotype was observed a handful of times. This chain connects TRBV19 to TRBJ2-1, with D perhaps given as TRBD1 or TRBD2 (5 bases each). Trimming left V 4 bases short and J 6 bases short, with 19 bases between. Looked up from germline, CDR1 is LNHDA and CDR2 is SQIVND (reference sequence). This CDR3 comprises 16 residues. The CDR3 here is CASSTGRTIACNEQFF. CDR3 coding DNA: TGTGCCAGTAGTACGGGGCGGACGATCGCCTGCAATGAGCAGTTCTTC.

This rearrangement joins TRBV7-3 to TRBJ2-3; D possibly corresponds to TRBD1 (5 bases). Trimming removed 1 base from V and 4 bases from J, with 15 bases in between. The CDR3 totals 16 residues. Germline V gene data show CDR1 as SGHTA and CDR2 as FQGTGA. This chain's CDR3 is CASSLMGQRVADTQYF. CDR3 coding DNA: TGTGCCAGCAGCTTAATGGGGCAGCGTGTCGCAGATACGCAGTATTTT.

This clonotype was counted at least ten times. This chain connects TRBV29-1 to TRBJ2-1; D tentatively reads TRBD1 or TRBD2 (5 bases each). Germline CDR1 and CDR2: SQVTM and ANQGSEA. The CDR3 contains 14 residues. Trimming left V 7 bases short and J 0 bases short, with 13 bases between. The CDR3 loop is CSAVRGSSYNEQFF. CDR3 DNA sequence: TGCAGCGCCGTGAGGGGCAGCTCCTACAATGAGCAGTTCTTC.

CDR3 in DNA: TGCGCCAGCAGCTTGGAGGGTGAGCAGTTCTTC. It codes for CASSLEGEQFF. This chain joins TRBV5-1 and TRBJ2-1; no clear D. The V gene's germline CDR1 is SGHRS and CDR2 YFSETQ. The germline V and J ends were trimmed by 0 bases and 9 bases, with 4 bases remaining between them. The CDR3 contains 11 residues.

This clonotype appeared many times. The genes are TRBV5-1 and TRBJ2-4, with D possibly TRBD2 on 5 matching bases. Germline assignment: CDR1 SGHRS and CDR2 YFSETQ. CDR3 length: 14 residues. Trimming stripped 0 bases from V and 8 bases from J, with 12 bases between. Here the CDR3 DNA reads TGCGCCAGCAGCTTGGGAGAGGGTATGGACATTCAGTACTTC. Its translation is CASSLGEGMDIQYF.

The sample holds a few counts of this clonotype. The V and J genes are TRBV12-3 or TRBV12-4 and TRBJ2-1, with 12 bases that match TRBD2. The CDR3 has 16 residues. Trimming cost V 6 bases and J 4 bases; bases outside gene matches: 7. CDR3 coding DNA: TGTGCCAGCAGCTACCTGACTAGCGGGAGATACAATGAGCAGTTCTTC. As protein: CASSYLTSGRYNEQFF.

The genes are TRBV6-2 or TRBV6-3 and TRBJ1-1; TRBD1 matches at 10 bases. The V gene end was trimmed by 3 bases and the J gene end by 7 bases; junction bases not matched to a gene: 29. This CDR3 is built from 22 residues. Germline assignment: CDR1 MNHEY and CDR2 SVGEGT. The CDR3 loop reads CASSYLAIGGNHAGQGIGEAFF. CDR3 nucleotide sequence: TGTGCCAGCAGTTATTTGGCCATTGGGGGCAATCATGCGGGACAGGGGATCGGTGAAGCTTTCTTT.

This clonotype has more than one count but fewer than ten. This chain links TRBV19 with TRBJ2-5; TRBD2 matches at 7 bases. The trim removed 5 bases at V and 5 bases at J, leaving 14 bases unmatched. Germline CDR1 is LNHDA and CDR2 is SQIVND (reference sequence). This CDR3 has 16 residues. The CDR3 nucleotides are TGTGCCAGTAGTTCCCGCGGGTCGGGAGGTTTGGAGACCCAGTACTTC. Amino acids: CASSSRGSGGLETQYF.

This clonotype was counted at least ten times. At one boundary the junction diverges from the germline segment, which might be a read error. V is TRBV5-6 and J is TRBJ2-7, with a tentative D call TRBD2 (7 bases). This CDR3 is built from 13 residues. Germline values: CDR1 SGHDT, CDR2 YYEEEE. CDR3 sequence: CASSTGTNQVLNF. CDR3 nucleotides: TGTGCCAGCAGCACAGGGACTAACCAAGTCCTGAACTTC.

This sequence joins TRBV30 and TRBJ1-1; TRBD1 is a possible D gene (6 bases). The V gene lost 2 bases and the J gene lost 4 bases, with 11 bases spanning the gap. Germline V gene sequence: CDR1 GTSNPN, CDR2 SVGIG (reference sequence). The CDR3 is 13 residues long. The CDR3 reads CAWSIQGATEAFF. The CDR3 DNA reads TGTGCCTGGAGTATACAGGGAGCCACTGAAGCTTTCTTT. The complete variable domain, with remaining parts taken from reference TRBV30 and TRBJ1-1, reads SQTIHQWPATLVQPVGSPLSLECTVEGTSNPNLYWYRQAAGRGLQLLFYSVGIGQISSEVPQNLSASRPQDRQFILSSKKLLLSDSGFYLCAWSIQGATEAFFGQGTRLTVV.